This TCR beta chain was identified in a study of T cell responses to AZD1222 COVID-19 vaccine. Assay used: immunoSEQ multiplex PCR; TCRdb lists only in-frame clones, some missing. The table has 85,000 to 90,000 clones, 70% to 90% seen once. This clone came up once. The antigen remains undetermined. Study observations and caveats: The peak T cell response came first, and repertoires were sampled only after it. Donors, mostly white British, included more females; clonal diversity was possibly underestimated.

V trimming: 3 bases; J trimming: 8 bases; junction bases outside the gene matches: 10. In germline, CDR1 is GTSNPN, CDR2 SVGIG (reference sequence). The CDR3 extends over 16 amino acids. The source is an adult in good health. V gene TRBV30 combines with J gene TRBJ2-1, with TRBD2 matching over 13 bases. The sample was peripheral blood, taken on day 0 of MenACWY control vaccination. The CDR3 spells CAWSEGTSGVWDEQFF. The CDR3 DNA reads as TGTGCCTGGAGCGAGGGGACTAGCGGGGTTTGGGATGAGCAGTTCTTC.